These 26 T cell receptor beta chains were all obtained from the same sample, sequenced in a study of shared clonotypes between healthy human individuals. Profiled with immunoSEQ multiplex PCR; TCRdb holds only in-frame clones, not every one. This sample yields some 2,500,000 clones, of which 92% are seen a single time; 0.37% belongs to the top ten. The sequencing sample was made of naive CD4+ T cells from PBMCs. The subset: CD45RA+ positively selected. Every receptor here comes from a man between 18 and 35 years old in good health. Some clones in this sample may be carry-over from other donors' samples.

This clone has a single count. The genes are TRBV11-3 and TRBJ2-7, with 8 nucleotides matching TRBD1. Germline loops: CDR1 SGHNT, CDR2 YENEEA. The CDR3 length is 15 residues. The J segment lost 2 bases and the V segment lost 6 bases, leaving 9 bases of the junction unmatched. In DNA form, the CDR3 reads TGTGCCAGCAGTCCCACAGGGGGTAACGCCTACGAGCAGTACTTC. Its protein is CASSPTGGNAYEQYF.

The chain employs TRBV29-1 and TRBJ1-2; 7 bases match TRBD1. This CDR3 region has 13 residues. Germline V CDR1 and CDR2: SQVTM, ANQGSEA. After removal of 6 bases from V and 1 base from J, the junction contained 5 bases not matched to a gene. In DNA form, the CDR3 reads TGCAGCGTCACCGGGACAGTTAACTATGGCTACACCTTC. This sequence encodes CSVTGTVNYGYTF.

This clone has just one count. This chain uses TRBV28 with TRBJ2-1; TRBD1 or TRBD2 may be the D gene (7 bases each). The germline V and J ends were trimmed by 6 bases and 5 bases, with 20 bases remaining between them. The CDR3 spans 16 residues. CDR1 and CDR2 from the germline V gene are MDHEN and SYDVKM. The chain's CDR3 is CASRTTFGRGHNEQFF. The CDR3 region has the DNA TGTGCCAGCAGAACGACGTTTGGGAGGGGGCACAATGAGCAGTTCTTC.

The chain carries TRBV7-9 and TRBJ1-3, with a tentative D call TRBD1 (6 bases). Germline V gives CDR1 SEHNR, CDR2 FQNEAQ (reference sequence). Trimming left V 5 bases short and J 3 bases short, with 11 bases between. The CDR3 runs 14 residues. This CDR3 is CASSNREGGNTIYF. The CDR3 DNA is TGTGCCAGCAGCAACAGGGAGGGTGGAAACACCATATATTTT.

V is TRBV7-2 and J is TRBJ2-2; TRBD2 matches at 12 bases. This CDR3 is built from 19 residues. CDR1 and CDR2 (germline): SGHTA, FQGNSA. J gave up 5 bases and V 5 bases, and 15 bases lay outside the gene matches. The CDR3 sequence is CASSARLAGGPLGTGELFF. The CDR3 bases are TGTGCCAGCAGCGCGCGCCTAGCGGGAGGGCCCCTGGGGACCGGGGAGCTGTTTTTT.

The chain combines TRBV11-3 with TRBJ1-5; a possible D gene is TRBD1 (5 bases). The CDR3 consists of 20 residues. Trimming stripped 0 bases from V and 3 bases from J, with 24 bases between. From germline, CDR1 is SGHNT and CDR2 YENEEA. The CDR3 region is CASSLDFRGTPLLPNQPQHF. The CDR3 DNA sequence: TGTGCCAGCAGCTTAGATTTTCGGGGGACGCCCTTATTACCCAATCAGCCCCAGCATTTT.

This chain links TRBV14 with TRBJ2-7; 11 nucleotides align to TRBD1. The V gene end was trimmed by 0 bases and the J gene end by 6 bases; junction bases not matched to a gene: 7. From germline, CDR1 is SGHDN and CDR2 FVKESK. The CDR3 spans 16 residues. For the CDR3, the DNA is TGTGCCAGCAGCCAAGACTCAACCGGGACAGGGGGCGAGCAGTACTTC. This encodes CASSQDSTGTGGEQYF.

J is TRBJ2-3 and V is TRBV7-3, with D hard to call. CDR1 is SGHTA, CDR2 FQGTGA, per germline. The CDR3 has 14 residues. V was shortened by 1 base and J by 2 bases, with 7 bases between the two germline ends. The CDR3 nucleotides read TGTGCCAGCAGCTTAAACCCGACCACAGATACGCAGTATTTT. Amino acids: CASSLNPTTDTQYF.

V gene TRBV18 combines with J gene TRBJ2-7; D is unresolved. Germline lookup yields CDR1 KGHSH and CDR2 LQKENI. V lost 2 bases and J lost 0, with 8 bases in between. The CDR3 has 14 amino acids. CDR3 bases: TGTGCCAGCTCACCAGACAAGGCCTCCTACGAGCAGTACTTC. Translation: CASSPDKASYEQYF. The full variable domain, rest sourced from reference TRBV18 and TRBJ2-7, is NAGVMQNPRHLVRRRGQEARLRCSPMKGHSHVYWYRQLPEEGLKFMVYLQKENIIDESGMPKERFSAEFPKEGPSILRIQQVVRGDSAAYFCASSPDKASYEQYFGPGTRLTVT.

The rearrangement links TRBV7-2 to TRBJ1-1; D gene uncertain. V gave up 5 bases and J gave up 4 bases, with 14 bases separating them. The CDR3 sequence is 14 residues long. The germline CDR1 and CDR2 sequences are SGHTA and FQGNSA. The CDR3 is CASSTSRRVTEAFF. CDR3 sequence (DNA): TGTGCCAGCAGCACAAGCCGCCGTGTCACTGAAGCTTTCTTT. The whole variable domain, filled in from reference TRBV7-2 and TRBJ1-1, reads GAGVSQSPSNKVTEKGKDVELRCDPISGHTALYWYRQSLGQGLEFLIYFQGNSAPDKSGLPSDRFSAERTGGSVSTLTIQRTQQEDSAVYLCASSTSRRVTEAFFGQGTRLTVV.

The J gene is TRBJ2-7, the V gene TRBV5-4; 7 positions match TRBD1. The V segment lost 3 bases and the J segment 7 bases; nucleotides outside the gene matches: 7. CDR1 SGHNT and CDR2 YYREEE come from the germline V gene (reference sequence). The CDR3 totals 13 residues. The CDR3 bases are TGTGCCAGCAGCTCCGGGACAGTGAAAGAGCAGTACTTC. Its translation is CASSSGTVKEQYF.

The sample holds one count of this clone. The CDR3 protein is CASSVSSSGNTGELFF. The CDR3 region has the DNA TGTGCCAGCAGCGTATCGTCTAGCGGGAACACCGGGGAGCTGTTTTTT. The J gene is TRBJ2-2, the V gene TRBV9, with 7 bases lining up with TRBD2. Germline V gene lookup returns CDR1 SGDLS and CDR2 YYNGEE. The CDR3 runs 16 residues. Germline trimming cut 1 base from V and 1 base from J; bases unmatched to any gene: 4.

This clone has more than one count but fewer than ten. V and J are TRBV7-9 and TRBJ1-1; D gene unclear. The CDR3 extends over 14 amino acids. The ends were cut back, 5 bases at V and 0 bases at J, with 10 bases in the middle. CDR1 and CDR2 (germline): SEHNR, FQNEAQ (reference sequence). CDR3 DNA sequence: TGTGCCAGCAGCCATCACGACCTGAACACTGAAGCTTTCTTT. Translating gives CASSHHDLNTEAFF.

V and J are TRBV9 and TRBJ2-7; TRBD1 might be the D (5 bases). The CDR3 runs 15 residues. From germline, CDR1 is SGDLS and CDR2 YYNGEE. Deletions cut 1 base from V and 3 bases from J, with 14 bases between. In DNA, the CDR3 is TGTGCCAGCAGCGTATCAGGGCAGGGTGGCTACGAGCAGTACTTC. Translation: CASSVSGQGGYEQYF. The complete variable domain, with remaining parts taken from reference TRBV9 and TRBJ2-7, reads DSGVTQTPKHLITATGQRVTLRCSPRSGDLSVYWYQQSLDQGLQFLIQYYNGEERAKGNILERFSAQQFPDLHSELNLSSLELGDSALYFCASSVSGQGGYEQYFGPGTRLTVT.

The CDR3 DNA sequence: TGTGCCAGCAGCCCGACGGTAAACGCTGGAAACACCATATATTTT. This gives the protein CASSPTVNAGNTIYF. This chain connects TRBV14 to TRBJ1-3; D uncertain. The CDR3 spans 15 residues. Germline V gene sequence: CDR1 SGHDN, CDR2 FVKESK. Trimming stripped 4 bases from V and 2 bases from J, with 12 bases between.

The chain employs TRBV28 and TRBJ2-5, with D possibly being TRBD1 (6 bases). The J call may be mistaken, given a closer DNA end match to TRBJ2-7. The germline CDR1 and CDR2 sequences are MDHEN and SYDVKM. The CDR3 runs 15 residues. The CDR3 coding sequence is TGTGCCAGCAGTACTGCCGGGACAAGTCCTGTCGAGCAGTACTTC. Translating it yields CASSTAGTSPVEQYF.

The chain combines TRBV28 with TRBJ2-1, with 10 bases fitting TRBD2. The V segment lost 5 bases and the J segment 10 bases; nucleotides outside the gene matches: 11. The CDR3 has 15 amino acids. Germline lookup yields CDR1 MDHEN and CDR2 SYDVKM. The CDR3 reads CASSPGLAEHKEQFF. The DNA of the CDR3 is TGTGCCAGCAGTCCAGGACTAGCGGAGCATAAGGAGCAGTTCTTC.

DNA of the CDR3: TGTGCCATCAGTGGTCCGGGCGGTCAGCCCCAGCATTTT. This sequence encodes CAISGPGGQPQHF. The chain links TRBV10-3 to TRBJ1-5; D unresolved. The V end lost 4 bases, the J end lost 6 bases, and 10 bases lay between the germline ends. The CDR3 runs 13 residues. From germline, CDR1 is ENHRY and CDR2 SYGVKD.

The chain is built from TRBV5-4 and TRBJ1-2; D not certain. The germline gives CDR1 SGHNT, CDR2 YYREEE (reference sequence). V dropped 0 bases and J dropped 7 bases, with 10 bases sitting between them. CDR3 length: 13 residues. The DNA of the CDR3 is TGTGCCAGCAGCTTGGGACGGTTTTCTGGCTACACCTTC. This encodes CASSLGRFSGYTF.

The rearrangement uses TRBV7-3 and TRBJ2-3; TRBD2 aligns across 8 bases. CDR1 is SGHTA and CDR2 is FQGTGA in the germline V gene. V was clipped by 5 bases and J by 0 bases; unmatched bases: 4. The CDR3 runs to 15 residues. The CDR3 here is CASSIASGSTDTQYF. The CDR3, as DNA: TGTGCCAGCAGCATCGCTAGCGGGAGCACAGATACGCAGTATTTT.

The CDR3 DNA reads TGTGCCAGTAGTACCCCGGGACCCACTCGGCGAGAAAAACTGTTTTTT. Translated: CASSTPGPTRREKLFF. V and J are TRBV19 and TRBJ1-4, with a weak D call TRBD1 (5 bases). Trimming cost V 4 bases and J 8 bases, with 20 bases left between them. The CDR3 runs to 16 residues. The V gene's germline CDR1 is LNHDA and CDR2 SQIVND (reference sequence). The variable domain in full, completed from reference TRBV19 and TRBJ1-4, reads DGGITQSPKYLFRKEGQNVTLSCEQNLNHDAMYWYRQDPGQGLRLIYYSQIVNDFQKGDIAEGYSVSREKKESFPLTVTSAQKNPTAFYLCASSTPGPTRREKLFFGSGTQLSVL.

This CDR3 is CASYSSSGNTGELFF. The CDR3 region has the DNA TGTGCCAGCTATTCCTCCAGCGGGAACACCGGGGAGCTGTTTTTT. This chain links TRBV2 with TRBJ2-2, with D possibly matching TRBD2 (5 bases). Germline assignment: CDR1 SNHLY and CDR2 FYNNEI. There are 15 residues in the CDR3. With 8 bases removed from V and 1 base from J, the gap between germline ends came to 14 bases.

The rearrangement links TRBV18 to TRBJ2-7; D tentatively reads TRBD1 or TRBD2 (5 bases each). The CDR3 totals 15 residues. In germline, CDR1 is KGHSH, CDR2 LQKENI. Trimming left V 3 bases short and J 0 bases short, with 12 bases between. The CDR3 DNA follows: TGTGCCAGCTCACCGGGGGTGCCCCTCTCCTACGAGCAGTACTTC. Residues: CASSPGVPLSYEQYF.

V gene TRBV7-7 combines with J gene TRBJ2-7, with TRBD2 as a possible D gene (6 bases). Germline V lookup: CDR1 SSHAT, CDR2 FNYEAQ (reference sequence). Trimming shortened V by 5 bases and J by 6 bases, and 14 bases separated the two germline ends. The CDR3 loop spans 13 amino acids. Here the CDR3 reads CASSPGNGGEQYF. The DNA of the CDR3 is TGTGCCAGCAGCCCCGGGAACGGGGGCGAGCAGTACTTC.

Concerning this clone: Other DNA sequences from this sample encode an identical CDR3 as well. Here the CDR3 reads CASSSSDTQYF. The CDR3, as DNA: TGTGCCAGCAGCTCTTCAGATACGCAGTATTTT. The genes are TRBV7-9 and TRBJ2-3; D unresolved. Trimming removed 4 bases from V and 4 bases from J, with 3 bases in between. CDR1 is SEHNR, CDR2 FQNEAQ, per germline (reference sequence). The CDR3 runs 11 residues.

As to this clone: The same CDR3 is also encoded by other DNA sequences in this sample. The genes are TRBV28 and TRBJ2-7; possibly TRBD1 for D (5 bases). Germline V gene lookup returns CDR1 MDHEN and CDR2 SYDVKM. Between the trimmed V and J ends, which lost 2 bases and 2 bases, there was a span of 7 bases. This CDR3 is built from 13 residues. CDR3 protein: CASSLQGPYEQYF. CDR3 bases: TGTGCCAGCAGTTTACAGGGTCCCTACGAGCAGTACTTC.